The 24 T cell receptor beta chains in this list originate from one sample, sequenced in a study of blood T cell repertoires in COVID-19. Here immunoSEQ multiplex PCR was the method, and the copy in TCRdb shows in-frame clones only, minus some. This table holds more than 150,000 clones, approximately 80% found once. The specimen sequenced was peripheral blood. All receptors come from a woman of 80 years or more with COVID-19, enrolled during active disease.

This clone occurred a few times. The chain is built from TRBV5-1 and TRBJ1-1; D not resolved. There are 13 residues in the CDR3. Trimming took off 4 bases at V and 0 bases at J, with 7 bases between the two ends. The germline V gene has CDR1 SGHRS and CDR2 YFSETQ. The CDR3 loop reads CASSHGMNTEAFF. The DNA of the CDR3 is TGCGCCAGCAGCCATGGCATGAACACTGAAGCTTTCTTT.

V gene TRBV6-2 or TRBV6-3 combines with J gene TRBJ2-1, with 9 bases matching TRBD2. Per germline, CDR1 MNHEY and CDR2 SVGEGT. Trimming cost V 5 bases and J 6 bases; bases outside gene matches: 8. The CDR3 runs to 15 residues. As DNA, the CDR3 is TGTGCCAGCAGTACTTTAGCGGGAGACGTCAATGAGCAGTTCTTC. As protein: CASSTLAGDVNEQFF.

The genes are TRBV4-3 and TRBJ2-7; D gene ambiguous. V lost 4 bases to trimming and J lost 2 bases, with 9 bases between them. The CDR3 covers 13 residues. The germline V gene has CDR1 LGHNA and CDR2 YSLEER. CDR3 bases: TGCGCCAGCAGCCTTGGGCCTACCTACGAGCAGTACTTC. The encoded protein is CASSLGPTYEQYF.

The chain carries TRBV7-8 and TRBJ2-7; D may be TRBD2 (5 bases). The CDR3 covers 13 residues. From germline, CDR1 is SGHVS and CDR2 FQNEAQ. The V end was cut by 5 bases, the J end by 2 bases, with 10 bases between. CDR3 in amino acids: CASSPRETYEQYF. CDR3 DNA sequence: TGTGCCAGCAGCCCCCGGGAAACCTACGAGCAGTACTTC.

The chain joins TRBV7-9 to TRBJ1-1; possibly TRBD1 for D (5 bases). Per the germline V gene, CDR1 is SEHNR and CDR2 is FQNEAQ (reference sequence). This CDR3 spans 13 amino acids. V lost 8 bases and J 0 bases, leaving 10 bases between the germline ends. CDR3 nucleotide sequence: TGTGCCAGCGGCAGGACAATGAACACTGAAGCTTTCTTT. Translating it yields CASGRTMNTEAFF.

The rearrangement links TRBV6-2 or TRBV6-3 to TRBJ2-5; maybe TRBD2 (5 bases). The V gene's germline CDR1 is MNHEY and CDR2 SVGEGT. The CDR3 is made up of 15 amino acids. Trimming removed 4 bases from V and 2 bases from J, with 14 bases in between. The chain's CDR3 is CASSSPPRGQETQYF. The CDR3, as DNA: TGTGCCAGCAGTTCCCCCCCCCGGGGACAAGAGACCCAGTACTTC.

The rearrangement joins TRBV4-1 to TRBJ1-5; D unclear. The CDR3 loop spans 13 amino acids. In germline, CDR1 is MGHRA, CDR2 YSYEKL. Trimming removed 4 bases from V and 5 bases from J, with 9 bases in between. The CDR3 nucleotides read TGCGCCAGCAGCCTCCGGGTATATCAGCCCCAGCATTTT. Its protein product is CASSLRVYQPQHF.

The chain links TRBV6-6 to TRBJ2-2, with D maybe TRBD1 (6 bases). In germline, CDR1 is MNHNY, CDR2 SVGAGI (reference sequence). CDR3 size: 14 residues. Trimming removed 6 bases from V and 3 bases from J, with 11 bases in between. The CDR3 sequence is CASRTGSHTGELFF. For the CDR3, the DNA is TGTGCCAGCAGAACAGGGTCCCACACCGGGGAGCTGTTTTTT.

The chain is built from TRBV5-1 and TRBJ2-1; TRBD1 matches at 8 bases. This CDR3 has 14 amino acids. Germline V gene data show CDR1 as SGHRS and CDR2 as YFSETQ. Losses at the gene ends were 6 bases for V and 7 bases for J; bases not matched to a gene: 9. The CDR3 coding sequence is TGCGCCAGCAACCACCAGGGGGCTGATAATGAGCAGTTCTTC. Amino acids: CASNHQGADNEQFF.

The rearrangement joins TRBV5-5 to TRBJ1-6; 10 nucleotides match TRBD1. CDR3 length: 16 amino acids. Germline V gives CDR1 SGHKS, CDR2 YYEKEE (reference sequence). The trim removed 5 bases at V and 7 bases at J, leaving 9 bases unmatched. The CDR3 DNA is TGTGCCAGCAGGTATACGGGACAGGGGTGGAATTCACCCCTCCACTTT. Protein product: CASRYTGQGWNSPLHF.

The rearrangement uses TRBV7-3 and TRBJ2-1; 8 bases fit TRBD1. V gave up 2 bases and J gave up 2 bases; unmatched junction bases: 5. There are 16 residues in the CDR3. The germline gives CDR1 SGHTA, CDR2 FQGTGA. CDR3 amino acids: CASSLVMTGAYNEQFF. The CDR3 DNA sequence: TGTGCCAGCAGCTTAGTTATGACAGGGGCCTACAATGAGCAGTTCTTC.

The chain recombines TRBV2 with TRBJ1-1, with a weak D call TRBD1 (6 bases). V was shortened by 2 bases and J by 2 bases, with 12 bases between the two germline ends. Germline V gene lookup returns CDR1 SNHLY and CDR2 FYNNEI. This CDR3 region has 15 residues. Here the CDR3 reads CASSELGHINTEAFF. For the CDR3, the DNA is TGTGCCAGCAGTGAACTGGGACACATAAACACTGAAGCTTTCTTT.

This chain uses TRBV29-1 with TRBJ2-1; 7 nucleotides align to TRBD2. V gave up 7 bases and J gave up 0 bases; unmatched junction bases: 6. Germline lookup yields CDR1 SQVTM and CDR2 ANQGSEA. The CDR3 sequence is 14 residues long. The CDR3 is CSGLGLRSYNEQFF. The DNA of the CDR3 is TGCAGCGGCCTGGGACTACGCTCCTACAATGAGCAGTTCTTC.

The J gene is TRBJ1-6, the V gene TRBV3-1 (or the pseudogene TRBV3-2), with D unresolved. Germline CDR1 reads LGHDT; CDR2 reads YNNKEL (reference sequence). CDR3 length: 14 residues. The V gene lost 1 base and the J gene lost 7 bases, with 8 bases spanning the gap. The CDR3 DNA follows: TGTGCCAGCAGCCAAGTTCGGTCGAATTCACCCCTCCACTTT. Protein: CASSQVRSNSPLHF.

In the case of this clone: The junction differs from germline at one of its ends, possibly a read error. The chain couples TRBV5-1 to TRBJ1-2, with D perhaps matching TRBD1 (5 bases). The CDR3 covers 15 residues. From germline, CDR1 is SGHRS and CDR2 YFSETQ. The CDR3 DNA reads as TGCGCCAGCAGCTTGGGGACACGGTATAACTATGGCCACACCTTC. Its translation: CASSLGTRYNYGHTF.

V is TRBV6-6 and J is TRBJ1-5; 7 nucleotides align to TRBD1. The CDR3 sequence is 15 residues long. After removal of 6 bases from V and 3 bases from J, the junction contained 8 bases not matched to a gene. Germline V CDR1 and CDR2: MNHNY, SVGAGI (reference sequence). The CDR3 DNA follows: TGTGCCAGCAGGCAACCGGGACAGAACAATCAGCCCCAGCATTTT. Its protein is CASRQPGQNNQPQHF.

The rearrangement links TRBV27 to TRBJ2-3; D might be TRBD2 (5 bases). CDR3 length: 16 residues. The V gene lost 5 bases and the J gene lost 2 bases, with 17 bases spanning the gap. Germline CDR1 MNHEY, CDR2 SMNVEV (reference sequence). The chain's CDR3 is CASSPRLAGITDTQYF. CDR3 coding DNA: TGTGCCAGCAGTCCCCGGCTGGCGGGCATCACAGATACGCAGTATTTT.

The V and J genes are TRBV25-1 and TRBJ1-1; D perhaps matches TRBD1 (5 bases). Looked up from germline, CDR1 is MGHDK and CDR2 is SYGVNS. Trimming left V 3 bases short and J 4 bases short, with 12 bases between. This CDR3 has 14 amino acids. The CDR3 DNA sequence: TGTGCCAGCAGTGAGTTAGGGGCGGTCACTGAAGCTTTCTTT. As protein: CASSELGAVTEAFF.

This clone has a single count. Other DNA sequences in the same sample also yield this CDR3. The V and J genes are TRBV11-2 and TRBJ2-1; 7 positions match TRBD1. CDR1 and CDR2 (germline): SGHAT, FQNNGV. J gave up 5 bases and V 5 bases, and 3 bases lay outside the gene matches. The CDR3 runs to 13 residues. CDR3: CASSLGQNNEQFF. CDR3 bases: TGTGCCAGCAGCCTGGGACAGAACAATGAGCAGTTCTTC.

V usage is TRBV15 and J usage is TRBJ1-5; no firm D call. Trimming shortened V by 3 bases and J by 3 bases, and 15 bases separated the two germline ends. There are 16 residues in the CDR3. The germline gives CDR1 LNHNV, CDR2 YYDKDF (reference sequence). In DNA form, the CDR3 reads TGTGCCACCAGCAGCACTCATCCTTACCACAATCAGCCCCAGCATTTT. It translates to CATSSTHPYHNQPQHF.

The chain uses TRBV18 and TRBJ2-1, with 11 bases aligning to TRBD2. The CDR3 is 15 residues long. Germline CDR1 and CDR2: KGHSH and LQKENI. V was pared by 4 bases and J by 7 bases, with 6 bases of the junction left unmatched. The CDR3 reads CASSQTRTSGNEQFF. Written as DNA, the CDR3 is TGTGCCAGCTCACAAACCAGGACTAGCGGGAATGAGCAGTTCTTC. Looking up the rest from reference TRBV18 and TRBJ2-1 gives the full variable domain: NAGVMQNPRHLVRRRGQEARLRCSPMKGHSHVYWYRQLPEEGLKFMVYLQKENIIDESGMPKERFSAEFPKEGPSILRIQQVVRGDSAAYFCASSQTRTSGNEQFFGPGTRLTVL.

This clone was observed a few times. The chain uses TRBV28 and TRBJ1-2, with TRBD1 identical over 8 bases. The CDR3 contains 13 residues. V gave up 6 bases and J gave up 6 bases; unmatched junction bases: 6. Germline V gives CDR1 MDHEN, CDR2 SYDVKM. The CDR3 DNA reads TGTGCCAGCAGGCAGACAGGGGAGGATGGCTACACCTTC. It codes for CASRQTGEDGYTF.

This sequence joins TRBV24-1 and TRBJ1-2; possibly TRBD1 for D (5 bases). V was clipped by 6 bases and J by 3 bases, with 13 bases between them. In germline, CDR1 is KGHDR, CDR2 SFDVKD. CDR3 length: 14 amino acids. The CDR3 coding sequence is TGTGCCACCAGTCGGGCAGGGCTGCACTATGGCTACACCTTC. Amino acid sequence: CATSRAGLHYGYTF.

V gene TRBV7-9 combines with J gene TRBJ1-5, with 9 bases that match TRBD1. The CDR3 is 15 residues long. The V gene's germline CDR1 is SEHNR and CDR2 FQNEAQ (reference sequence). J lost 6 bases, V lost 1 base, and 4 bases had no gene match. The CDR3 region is CASSLGGQGSQPQHF. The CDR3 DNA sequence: TGTGCCAGCAGCTTAGGGGGACAGGGCAGTCAGCCCCAGCATTTT. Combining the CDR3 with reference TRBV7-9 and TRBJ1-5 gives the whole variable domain DTGVSQNPRHKITKRGQNVTFRCDPISEHNRLYWYRQTLGQGPEFLTYFQNEAQLEKSRLLSDRFSAERPKGSFSTLEIQRTEQGDSAMYLCASSLGGQGSQPQHFGDGTRLSIL.